The 18 T cell receptor beta chains reported below all come from one sample, sequenced in a study of tumor-infiltrating lymphocytes in primary liver carcinoma. The input was around 0.5 ug total RNA; TCR beta cDNA was made from it with a constant-region primer. Three nested multiplex PCR rounds of slightly modified ARM-PCR generated TCR beta libraries. Running 9 to 10 cycles apiece, the first two PCR rounds relied on TRBV1-TRBV30 forward primers together with a C-beta reverse primer. TCRdb re-called the multiplex PCR reads through MiXCR, storing one row per CDR3 protein. The sample comprises about 120,000 distinct CDR3 sequences, approximately 71% of which are singletons, and over 8% rests with the top ten. Co-extraction of both nucleic acids (RNA and DNA) used roughly 18-32 mg of unsorted bulk tissue. Input material: tumor-adjacent normal liver tissue. The receptor set was obtained from a woman aged 60-70 years with primary liver carcinoma and hepatitis B virus infection.

About this clonotype itself: A much larger clone lies a single base off, so this may be a read error. The chain combines TRBV5-1 with TRBJ1-1; D unclear. This CDR3 has 15 amino acids. Germline CDR1 SGHRS, CDR2 YFSETQ. The chain's CDR3 is CAGSLGGIMNTEAFF. The CDR3 bases are TGCGCCGGCAGCTTGGGAGGGATCATGAACACTGAAGCTTTCTTT.

The genes are TRBV29-1 and TRBJ1-2; 9 bases fit TRBD1. In germline, CDR1 is SQVTM, CDR2 ANQGSEA. V lost 6 bases and J lost 7; bases outside the gene matches: 12. The CDR3 length is 14 residues. CDR3 sequence reads: CSVPPGDREGGYTF. CDR3 DNA sequence: TGCAGCGTCCCTCCCGGGGACAGGGAGGGTGGCTACACCTTC.

About this clonotype: A much larger clone is a single base away; this may be a read error. The CDR3: CASSLTGTSGKGEQFF. CDR3 coding DNA: TGTGCCAGCAGTCTGACCGGGACTAGCGGGAAGGGTGAGCAGTTCTTC. J is TRBJ2-1 and V is TRBV28; TRBD2 aligns across 13 bases. The junction had 10 bases not matched to a gene; V was cut back by 5 bases and J by 9 bases. The length of the CDR3 is 16 residues. Germline V gene data show CDR1 as MDHEN and CDR2 as SYDVKM.

The count of this clonotype is one. A much larger clone differs from this one at a single base, so this may be a read error. The V call is TRBV5-1, the J call TRBJ2-5, with D unclear. Germline V CDR1 and CDR2: SGHRS, YFSETQ. V lost 2 bases and J lost 1, with 9 bases in between. The CDR3 runs to 14 residues. Here the CDR3 reads CASSLQGSQETQYF. CDR3 nucleotide sequence: TGCGCCAGCAGCTTACAAGGGTCCCAAGAGACCCAGTACTTC.

A word on this clonotype: Just one base apart from a much larger clone, this may be a read error. The chain uses TRBV20-1 and TRBJ2-1; D might be TRBD1 or TRBD2, each matching 6 bases. V gave up 0 bases and J gave up 9 bases, with 21 bases separating them. Germline lookup yields CDR1 DFQATT and CDR2 SNEGSKA (reference sequence). The CDR3 runs 16 residues. For the CDR3, the DNA is TGCAGTGCTAGAGACAACCGGGGGCTGAAGGGCATTGAGCAGTTCTTC. It yields the protein CSARDNRGLKGIEQFF.

There are a few counts of this clonotype. Germline and junction disagree at one end, which may indicate a read error. CDR3 DNA sequence: TGTACCAGCAATCCTCCCCGGACAGGGCTCGGCTACACCTTC. Translating gives CTSNPPRTGLGYTF. The chain joins TRBV12-3 or TRBV12-4 to TRBJ1-2; TRBD1 matches at 8 bases. This CDR3 is 14 amino acids long.

Comments on this clonotype: A much larger clone lies a single base off, so this may be a read error. This chain uses TRBV7-9 with TRBJ1-2; D unclear. The CDR3 contains 13 residues. Germline V gives CDR1 SEHNR, CDR2 FQNEAQ (reference sequence). The CDR3 loop is CVSSFGSRYGYTF. The CDR3 nucleotides read TGTGTCAGCAGCTTCGGCTCCCGGTATGGCTACACCTTC.

This clonotype was recorded once. One base away lies a much larger clone, so this may be a sequencing read error. This chain uses TRBV24-1 with TRBJ2-1, with 8 bases fitting TRBD1. CDR1 and CDR2 from the germline V gene are KGHDR and SFDVKD. The CDR3 totals 15 residues. CDR3 nucleotides: TGTGGCACCAGTCTGACAGGGGAGATCTACAATGAGCAGTTCTTC. Translating gives CGTSLTGEIYNEQFF.

This clonotype has more than one count but fewer than ten. One end of the junction is discordant with germline, which a read error may explain. For the CDR3, the DNA is TGCGCCAGCAGTCTCCGGATAGCGGGTACCGGGGGGCTGTTTTTT. Amino acid sequence: CASSLRIAGTGGLFF. V gene TRBV5-1 combines with J gene TRBJ2-2; 7 nucleotides match TRBD2. The CDR3 loop spans 15 amino acids. CDR1 and CDR2 from the germline V gene are SGHRS and YFSETQ.

This clonotype is labeled medium-sized. The chain joins TRBV11-2 to TRBJ2-7; 9 nucleotides align to TRBD2. With 0 bases clipped from V and 3 bases from J, the junction kept 9 bases outside the gene matches. The V gene's germline CDR1 is SGHAT and CDR2 FQNNGV. The length of the CDR3 is 17 residues. CDR3 sequence reads: CASSLDRSSGRLYEQYF. The CDR3 coding sequence is TGTGCCAGCAGCTTAGATCGAAGTAGCGGGAGACTCTACGAGCAGTACTTC.

Worth noting for this clonotype: Likely a read error: the CDR3 ends without its conserved phenylalanine or tryptophan. No DNA is shown, since the ends of the CDR3 on it are uncertain; the CDR3 is the one TCRdb lists. The chain employs TRBV12-3 or TRBV12-4 and TRBJ2-1; TRBD2 reflects the table's D call only, with no check against the DNA. The CDR3 contains 16 residues when both ends are counted. The CDR3: CASTKSGTSGYNEHFL.

A word on this clonotype: One junction end does not reproduce the germline sequence, and a read error may be involved. The chain combines TRBV11-2 with TRBJ2-4; 9 bases agree with TRBD1. This CDR3 is 16 amino acids long. CDR1 and CDR2 (germline): SGHAT, FQNNGV. CDR3 region: CASGLVRRDRANIQYF. The CDR3 DNA follows: TGCGCCAGCGGCTTAGTGCGTCGGGACAGGGCAAACATTCAGTACTTC.

With regard to this clonotype: The junction departs from germline at one end; a sequencing error may be responsible. This rearrangement joins TRBV11-1 to TRBJ2-5; D gene uncertain. The CDR3 runs 14 residues. Per the germline V gene, CDR1 is SGHAT and CDR2 is FQDESV (reference sequence). CDR3 sequence reads: CASSLARREDTQYF. CDR3 nucleotide sequence: TGTGCCAGCAGCTTAGCAAGGCGCGAAGATACCCAGTACTTC.

This clonotype has just one count. One junction end does not reproduce the germline sequence, and a read error may be involved. V is TRBV11-2 and J is TRBJ2-6, with TRBD1 matching 7 bases. Per germline, CDR1 SGHAT and CDR2 FQNNGV. CDR3 length: 15 amino acids. This chain's CDR3 is CVSSLGGAGANVLTF. The CDR3 region has the DNA TGTGTCAGCAGCTTAGGGGGCGCAGGGGCCAACGTCCTAACCTTC.

The DNA of the CDR3 is TGTGCCAGCAGCCCCGAGGGGGGAGGAGATACGCAGTATTTT. Protein: CASSPEGGGDTQYF. The chain employs TRBV6-5 and TRBJ2-3; D assignment may be TRBD1 or TRBD2 (6 bases each). The ends were cut back, 6 bases at V and 5 bases at J, with 15 bases in the middle. CDR3 size: 14 residues. CDR1 is MNHEY, CDR2 SVGAGI, per germline.

This clonotype was observed many times. The chain links TRBV29-1 to TRBJ2-3, with a tentative D call TRBD2 (6 bases). V gave up 4 bases and J gave up 4 bases, with 12 bases separating them. Germline lookup yields CDR1 SQVTM and CDR2 ANQGSEA. There are 13 residues in the CDR3. The CDR3 here is CSVGTGVADTQYF. CDR3 in DNA: TGCAGCGTTGGGACGGGAGTGGCAGATACGCAGTATTTT.

As for this clonotype: A read error may produce the germline difference seen at one junction end. The chain couples TRBV6-5 to TRBJ2-1; D remains unclear. Germline assignment: CDR1 MNHEY and CDR2 SVGAGI. The CDR3 totals 13 residues. CDR3 in amino acids: CASSYSSENEHFF. The CDR3 nucleotides read TGTGCCAGCAGTTACTCGAGCGAGAATGAGCATTTCTTC.

About this clonotype itself: This may be a read error, as it is one base from a much larger clone. The J gene is TRBJ1-2, the V gene TRBV28; D is uncertain. Germline V gene data show CDR1 as MDHEN and CDR2 as SYDVKM. The V and J ends lost 4 bases and 4 bases respectively, with 7 bases between them. The CDR3 is 12 amino acids. The CDR3 sequence is CASSSLGYGYTF. The CDR3 DNA sequence: TGTGCCAGCAGTTCACTGGGCTATGGCTACACCTTC.